The subject of this entry is one T cell receptor (beta chain). These data are taken from a study of technical replicates of blood from several donors. Produced via immunoSEQ multiplex PCR; TCRdb's table is partial and in-frame only. Among 100,000 or so clones listed, roughly 95% were seen once. The J segment lost 2 bases and the V segment lost 5 bases, leaving 2 bases of the junction unmatched. This CDR3 is built from 13 residues. CDR1 and CDR2 (germline): MNHEY, SMNVEV (reference sequence). This receptor was taken from a human donor in good health. Sample: T cells isolated from PBMCs. This chain uses TRBV27 with TRBJ2-7, with 8 positions matching TRBD2. The CDR3 reads CASSSGRPYEQYF. The CDR3 nucleotides are TGTGCCAGCAGTAGCGGGAGACCCTACGAGCAGTACTTC.